The 11 T cell receptor beta chains presented below share a single source sample, sequenced in a study of cytomegalovirus exposure and HLA in healthy donors. PCR used 60 Vbeta primers and 13 Jbeta primers. The table came from immunoSEQ multiplex PCR; TCRdb's copy has only in-frame clones and leaves some out. The sample has about 180,000 clones, 75% to 85% seen once. The sample comprised PBMCs. These receptors were collected from a woman in her 30s in good health and CMV-seronegative.

The chain couples TRBV2 to TRBJ2-3, with D possibly TRBD2 on 6 matching bases. This CDR3 has 13 residues. CDR1 and CDR2 from the germline V gene are SNHLY and FYNNEI. The V gene lost 10 bases and the J gene lost 2 bases, with 13 bases spanning the gap. CDR3 in amino acids: CANHGTFTDTQYF. CDR3 in DNA: TGTGCCAACCACGGGACTTTCACAGATACGCAGTATTTT.

This sequence joins TRBV19 and TRBJ2-7, with 10 bases aligning to TRBD2. Germline V gene sequence: CDR1 LNHDA, CDR2 SQIVND (reference sequence). V shed 4 bases, J shed 1 base, and the junction held 4 bases outside the gene matches. The CDR3 consists of 15 residues. In DNA, the CDR3 is TGTGCCAGTAGTAGGACTAGCGGAAAATCCTACGAGCAGTACTTC. This codes for CASSRTSGKSYEQYF.

This clone was detected only once. This sequence joins TRBV7-9 and TRBJ2-4; D is uncertain. V lost 0 bases to trimming and J lost 13 bases, with 13 bases between them. The CDR3 is 13 amino acids. Germline V gives CDR1 SEHNR, CDR2 FQNEAQ (reference sequence). The CDR3: CASSLAEYSIQYF. DNA for the CDR3: TGTGCCAGCAGCTTAGCAGAATACTCAATCCAGTACTTC.

J is TRBJ2-3 and V is TRBV10-1, with 11 bases that match TRBD1. This CDR3 comprises 14 residues. J lost 4 bases, V lost 10 bases, and 7 bases had no gene match. Per germline, CDR1 WNHNN and CDR2 SYGVQD (reference sequence). CDR3 sequence reads: CATRPGQGADTQYF. CDR3 nucleotides: TGCGCCACCCGACCGGGACAGGGGGCAGATACGCAGTATTTT.

This rearrangement joins TRBV5-6 to TRBJ2-5; 8 bases line up with TRBD1. This CDR3 has 14 amino acids. Germline V gives CDR1 SGHDT, CDR2 YYEEEE. J gave up 1 base and V 2 bases, and 1 base lay outside the gene matches. CDR3 residues: CASSFGQGQETQYF. For the CDR3, the DNA is TGTGCCAGCAGCTTTGGACAGGGCCAAGAGACCCAGTACTTC.

The rearrangement links TRBV7-9 to TRBJ2-7; perhaps TRBD2 as D (5 bases). The germline V and J ends were trimmed by 3 bases and 4 bases, with 7 bases remaining between them. The germline CDR1 and CDR2 sequences are SEHNR and FQNEAQ (reference sequence). CDR3 length: 12 amino acids. The CDR3 spells CASSFGDYEQYF. For the CDR3, the DNA is TGTGCCAGCAGCTTCGGGGATTACGAGCAGTACTTC.

CDR3 in DNA: TGTGCCAGCAGTCAATTGGACAGGGGTGATTTTGTGAGAGAGACCCAGTACTTC. Translating gives CASSQLDRGDFVRETQYF. This chain uses TRBV28 with TRBJ2-5; 9 bases align to TRBD1. Germline CDR1 and CDR2: MDHEN and SYDVKM. This CDR3 is built from 18 residues. The V gene end was trimmed by 5 bases and the J gene end by 4 bases; junction bases not matched to a gene: 17.

The chain carries TRBV4-1 and TRBJ1-5; D perhaps matches TRBD1 (6 bases). Germline V lookup: CDR1 MGHRA, CDR2 YSYEKL. This CDR3 is built from 17 residues. Trimming shortened V by 0 bases and J by 0 bases, and 12 bases separated the two germline ends. CDR3 loop: CASSQERGGYSNQPQHF. CDR3 sequence (DNA): TGCGCCAGCAGCCAAGAGAGAGGGGGTTATAGCAATCAGCCCCAGCATTTT.

With regard to this clone: Other DNA sequences within the sample encode an identical CDR3. This chain connects TRBV18 to TRBJ2-7; TRBD1 matches at 9 bases. This CDR3 spans 14 amino acids. CDR1 and CDR2 (germline): KGHSH, LQKENI. After removal of 3 bases from V and 2 bases from J, the junction contained 2 bases not matched to a gene. Here the CDR3 reads CASSPGQGTYEQYF. The CDR3 DNA is TGTGCCAGCTCACCGGGACAGGGAACCTACGAGCAGTACTTC. Together with reference TRBV18 and TRBJ2-7, the CDR3 gives the full variable domain: NAGVMQNPRHLVRRRGQEARLRCSPMKGHSHVYWYRQLPEEGLKFMVYLQKENIIDESGMPKERFSAEFPKEGPSILRIQQVVRGDSAAYFCASSPGQGTYEQYFGPGTRLTVT.

V and J are TRBV5-1 and TRBJ2-7; 8 nucleotides agree with TRBD1. The germline gives CDR1 SGHRS, CDR2 YFSETQ. Trimming took 0 bases from V and 7 from J; bases not matched to a gene: 9. The CDR3 is 15 residues long. The CDR3 spells CASSLAGDRLFEQYF. DNA of the CDR3: TGCGCCAGCAGCTTGGCTGGGGACAGGTTGTTTGAGCAGTACTTC.

The CDR3 DNA follows: TGTGCCAGCAGGACAGGGGCGGTCGGAGAGCAGTACTTC. It codes for CASRTGAVGEQYF. The gene calls are TRBV27 and TRBJ2-5; 8 nucleotides match TRBD1. The germline V gene encodes CDR1 MNHEY and CDR2 SMNVEV (reference sequence). With 6 bases clipped from V and 11 bases from J, the junction kept 11 bases outside the gene matches. The CDR3 spans 13 residues.